The 20 T cell receptor beta chains below come from one sample, sequenced in a study of T cells in Graves' hyperthyroidism and ophthalmopathy. TCR beta CDR3 regions were amplified from RNA. The HTBI primer set drove a first-round RT-PCR of the TCR CDR3. Using its own MiXCR run on the multiplex PCR reads, TCRdb lists one record per CDR3 protein. The sample yields 500,000 to 600,000 distinct CDR3 sequences, roughly 46% seen once. The sequenced material came from peripheral blood or thyroid tissue (not recorded which). These receptors were obtained from a woman between 18 and 29 years old with Graves' hyperthyroidism.

This chain uses TRBV7-3 with TRBJ2-7; D is perhaps TRBD2 (5 bases). V was trimmed by 1 base and J by 5 bases, leaving 18 bases between them. This CDR3 spans 16 amino acids. The germline V gene encodes CDR1 SGHTA and CDR2 FQGTGA. The CDR3, as DNA: TGTGCCAGCAGCTTAAGAAGCGTTGAAGGGAGCCACGAGCAGTACTTC. Encoded protein: CASSLRSVEGSHEQYF.

This clonotype has more than one count but fewer than ten. The genes are TRBV7-8 and TRBJ2-3; no firm D call. Germline V lookup: CDR1 SGHVS, CDR2 FQNEAQ. Between the trimmed V and J ends, which lost 7 bases and 2 bases, there was a span of 4 bases. This CDR3 is built from 11 residues. Written as DNA, the CDR3 is TGTGCCAGCAAGGCCACAGATACGCAGTATTTT. It specifies CASKATDTQYF. Supplemented by reference TRBV7-8 and TRBJ2-3, the full variable domain reads GAGVSQSPRYKVAKRGQDVALRCDPISGHVSLFWYQQALGQGPEFLTYFQNEAQLDKSGLPSDRFFAERPEGSVSTLKIQRTQQEDSAVYLCASKATDTQYFGPGTRLTVL.

The chain recombines TRBV5-1 with TRBJ1-6; a possible D gene is TRBD1 (6 bases). CDR3 length equals 16 residues. CDR1 and CDR2 (germline): SGHRS, YFSETQ. Trimming removed 5 bases from V and 4 bases from J, with 16 bases in between. In DNA, the CDR3 is TGCGCCAGCAGTGTAACCGGGACACCTTATAATTCACCCCTCCACTTT. It translates to CASSVTGTPYNSPLHF.

This clonotype was detected ten times or more. The V and J genes are TRBV29-1 and TRBJ1-1; TRBD1 might be the D (5 bases). The CDR3 runs to 12 residues. Germline CDR1 is SQVTM and CDR2 is ANQGSEA. Between the trimmed V and J ends, which lost 4 bases and 2 bases, there was a span of 8 bases. The CDR3 DNA sequence: TGCAGCGTTGCCCGGGACAACACTGAAGCTTTCTTT. This translates into CSVARDNTEAFF. Full variable domain (remainder filled in from reference TRBV29-1 and TRBJ1-1): SAVISQKPSRDICQRGTSLTIQCQVDSQVTMMFWYRQQPGQSLTLIATANQGSEATYESGFVIDKFPISRPNLTFSTLTVSNMSPEDSSIYLCSVARDNTEAFFGQGTRLTVV.

This chain links TRBV2 with TRBJ2-1; possibly TRBD1 for D (5 bases). V shed 2 bases and J shed 0 bases, with 8 bases lying between them. Germline values: CDR1 SNHLY, CDR2 FYNNEI. The CDR3 extends over 15 amino acids. The CDR3: CASSERGRSYNEQFF. The DNA of the CDR3 is TGTGCCAGCAGTGAAAGGGGCCGCTCCTACAATGAGCAGTTCTTC.

The chain links TRBV20-1 to TRBJ1-2; D possibly corresponds to TRBD1 (5 bases). The CDR3 extends over 13 amino acids. The germline V gene has CDR1 DFQATT and CDR2 SNEGSKA (reference sequence). The V and J ends lost 0 bases and 4 bases respectively, with 9 bases between them. CDR3 amino acids: CSARDGTVYGYTF. The CDR3 bases are TGCAGTGCTAGAGACGGGACCGTCTATGGCTACACCTTC.

The chain employs TRBV4-1 and TRBJ2-7; 14 bases line up with TRBD2. Germline-derived CDR1 and CDR2 are MGHRA and YSYEKL. The junction had 4 bases not matched to a gene; V was cut back by 0 bases and J by 3 bases. The CDR3 extends over 17 amino acids. CDR3 nucleotide sequence: TGCGCCAGCAGCCAAGAGCCCGGGACTAGCGGGAGCTACGAGCAGTACTTC. Amino acid sequence: CASSQEPGTSGSYEQYF.

This clonotype was seen ten or more times. The chain couples TRBV29-1 to TRBJ1-5; D remains unclear. This CDR3 contains 12 residues. Trimming took 4 bases from V and 5 from J, leaving 9 bases between them. Germline V CDR1 and CDR2: SQVTM, ANQGSEA. The CDR3, as DNA: TGCAGCGTTGGCCAGTCGGATCAGCCCCAGCATTTT. Protein sequence: CSVGQSDQPQHF.

To note about this clonotype: This may come from a read error, since a much larger clone is one base off. The genes are TRBV3-1 and TRBJ2-7, with TRBD1 matching over 12 bases. Germline V gene data show CDR1 as LGHDT and CDR2 as YNNKEL (reference sequence). V lost 2 bases to trimming and J lost 8 bases; unmatched junction nucleotides: 7. This CDR3 region has 15 residues. The CDR3 DNA reads as TGTGCCAGCAGCCAACCGGGACAGGGGGCTCGCAAGCAGTACTTC. As protein: CASSQPGQGARKQYF.

This clonotype was seen only a few times. The chain combines TRBV27 with TRBJ1-4; 8 bases map to TRBD1. CDR3 length: 15 amino acids. With 3 bases clipped from V and 8 bases from J, the junction kept 8 bases outside the gene matches. CDR1 and CDR2 (germline): MNHEY, SMNVEV (reference sequence). CDR3 DNA sequence: TGTGCCAGCAGTTTGTCAGGGGGCGGGGGGGAAAAACTGTTTTTT. Protein: CASSLSGGGGEKLFF.

The CDR3 loop reads CSSQGGVQETQYF. CDR3 sequence (DNA): TGCAGCTCACAGGGAGGGGTCCAAGAGACCCAGTACTTC. The chain joins TRBV29-1 to TRBJ2-5; a weak D match, TRBD2 (7 bases). The ends were cut back, 8 bases at V and 1 base at J, with 14 bases in the middle. The germline V gene encodes CDR1 SQVTM and CDR2 ANQGSEA. CDR3 size: 13 residues.

This clonotype showed up just a few times. V is TRBV5-1 and J is TRBJ2-7; 9 nucleotides match TRBD2. The CDR3 sequence is 16 residues long. Germline trimming cut 0 bases from V and 5 bases from J; bases unmatched to any gene: 9. From germline, CDR1 is SGHRS and CDR2 YFSETQ. Here the CDR3 DNA reads TGCGCCAGCAGCTTGGAGATTATGAGCGGGAGGAACGAGCAGTACTTC. Translation: CASSLEIMSGRNEQYF.

This clonotype is a singleton in its sample. A single base separates this from a much larger clone, so it may be a read error. The chain has TRBV6-4 and TRBJ2-7, with 10 bases that match TRBD1. Germline loops: CDR1 MRHNA, CDR2 SNTAGT. The CDR3 spans 15 residues. The V and J ends lost 0 bases and 7 bases, in that order; junction bases with no gene match: 6. In nucleotides, the CDR3 is TGTGCCAGCAGTGACTCGACAGGGGGCTACAATGAGCAGTACTTC. Encoded protein: CASSDSTGGYNEQYF.

This clonotype appeared many times. The chain recombines TRBV20-1 with TRBJ1-1; 10 bases agree with TRBD1. Germline V CDR1 and CDR2: DFQATT, SNEGSKA (reference sequence). The CDR3 length is 18 residues. V shed 1 base, J shed 0 bases, and the junction held 11 bases outside the gene matches. The CDR3 protein is CSARAQGRDRGLNTEAFF. Here the CDR3 DNA reads TGCAGTGCTAGAGCCCAGGGACGGGACAGGGGCTTGAACACTGAAGCTTTCTTT.

For this clonotype: This may come from a read error, since a much larger clone is one base off. V usage is TRBV4-1 and J usage is TRBJ1-5; no clear D gene. Trimming left V 1 base short and J 9 bases short, with 16 bases between. CDR1 and CDR2 from the germline V gene are MGHRA and YSYEKL. The CDR3 consists of 15 residues. The CDR3 bases are TGCGCCAGCAGCCAAGTGCGAGGGCTCGATCGGCCCCAGCATTTT. Residues: CASSQVRGLDRPQHF.

This clonotype was detected a few times. The chain employs TRBV6-5 and TRBJ2-5; the D is unclear. The CDR3 covers 19 residues. Trimming cost V 0 bases and J 3 bases, with 23 bases left between them. Germline V gives CDR1 MNHEY, CDR2 SVGAGI. The CDR3 region is CASSYSAGDTYDLKETQYF. The CDR3 region has the DNA TGTGCCAGCAGTTACTCGGCAGGAGATACCTATGACTTAAAAGAGACCCAGTACTTC.

The rearrangement links TRBV2 to TRBJ1-5, with 8 bases lining up with TRBD1. CDR3 length: 15 amino acids. Germline CDR1 reads SNHLY; CDR2 reads FYNNEI. The V and J ends lost 5 bases and 10 bases, in that order; junction bases with no gene match: 13. CDR3 sequence (DNA): TGTGCCAGCAGTCGGACAGGGCAGTCAGGGCAACCCCAGCATTTT. Protein: CASSRTGQSGQPQHF.

Comment on this clonotype: The conserved final phenylalanine or tryptophan is absent from the CDR3, which likely points to a read error. The DNA is omitted, as the CDR3 cannot be located on it reliably, and the CDR3 follows TCRdb's listing. This chain uses TRBV7-9 with TRBJ1-2; the listed D gene, TRBD1, was not tested against the DNA. Ends included, the CDR3 has 12 residues. Germline-derived CDR1 and CDR2 are SEHNR and FQNEAQ (reference sequence). The CDR3 loop is CASSPEGQGHDI.

Worth noting for this clonotype: The DNA is left out, because the CDR3 cannot be placed on it with certainty; the CDR3 is given as TCRdb lists it. V is TRBV11-1 and J is TRBJ2-7; TRBD2 is taken as the D call from the table, unchecked against the DNA. Germline CDR1 and CDR2: SGHAT and FQDESV (reference sequence). Termini included, the CDR3 measures 23 amino acids. CDR3 sequence: CASSFYICSASSGLAGASYEQYF.

Turning to this clonotype: This clone may be a read error of a much larger clone one base away. V usage is TRBV19 and J usage is TRBJ2-2; tentatively, D is TRBD2 (5 bases). This CDR3 contains 14 residues. Per the germline V gene, CDR1 is LNHDA and CDR2 is SQIVND (reference sequence). Between the trimmed V and J ends, which lost 0 bases and 12 bases, there was a span of 14 bases. The CDR3, as DNA: TGTGCCAGTAGTATAGAGGACTTCGACCGGAAGCTGTTTTTT. This gives the protein CASSIEDFDRKLFF.